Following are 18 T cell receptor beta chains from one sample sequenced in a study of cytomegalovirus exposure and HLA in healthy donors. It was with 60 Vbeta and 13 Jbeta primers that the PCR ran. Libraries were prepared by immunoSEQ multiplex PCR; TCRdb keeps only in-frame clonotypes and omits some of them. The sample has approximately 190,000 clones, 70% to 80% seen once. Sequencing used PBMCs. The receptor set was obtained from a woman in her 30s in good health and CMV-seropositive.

The CDR3 here is CASWGRGRPGGYTF. For the CDR3, the DNA is TGTGCCAGCTGGGGCAGGGGGCGACCTGGTGGCTACACCTTC. The chain is built from TRBV6-1 and TRBJ1-2; 8 bases fit TRBD1. V shed 8 bases, J shed 7 bases, and the junction held 12 bases outside the gene matches. Looked up from germline, CDR1 is MNHNS and CDR2 is SASEGT. The CDR3 loop spans 14 amino acids.

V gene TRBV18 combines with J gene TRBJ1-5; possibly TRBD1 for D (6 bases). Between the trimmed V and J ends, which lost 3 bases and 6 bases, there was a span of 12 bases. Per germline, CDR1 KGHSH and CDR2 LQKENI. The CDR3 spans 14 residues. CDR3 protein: CASSPGGAAQPQHF. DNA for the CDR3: TGTGCCAGCTCACCGGGGGGGGCTGCTCAGCCCCAGCATTTT.

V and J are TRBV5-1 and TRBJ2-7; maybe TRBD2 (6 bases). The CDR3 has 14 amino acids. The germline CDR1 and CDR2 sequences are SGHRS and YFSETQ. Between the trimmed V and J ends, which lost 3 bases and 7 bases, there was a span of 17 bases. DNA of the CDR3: TGCGCCAGCAGCTCCGTGCCGGGCGGGGAAGAGCAGTACTTC. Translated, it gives CASSSVPGGEEQYF.

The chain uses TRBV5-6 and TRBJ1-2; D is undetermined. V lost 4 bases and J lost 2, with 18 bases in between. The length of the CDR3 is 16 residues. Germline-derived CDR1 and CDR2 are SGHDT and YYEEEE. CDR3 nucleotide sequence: TGTGCCAGCAGCCCCATTCCCCAAACAGCCAACTATGGCTACACCTTC. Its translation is CASSPIPQTANYGYTF.

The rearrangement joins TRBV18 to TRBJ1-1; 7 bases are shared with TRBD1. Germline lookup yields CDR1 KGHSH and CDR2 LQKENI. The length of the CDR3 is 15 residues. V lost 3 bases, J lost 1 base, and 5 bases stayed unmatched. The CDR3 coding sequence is TGTGCCAGCTCACCCGTAGGGGGCGGGAACACTGAAGCTTTCTTT. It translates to CASSPVGGGNTEAFF.

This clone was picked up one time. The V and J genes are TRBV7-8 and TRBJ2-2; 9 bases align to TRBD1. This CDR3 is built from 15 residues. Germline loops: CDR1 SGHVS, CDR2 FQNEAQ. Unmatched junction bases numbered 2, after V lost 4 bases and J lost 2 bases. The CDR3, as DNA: TGTGCCAGCAGCTCTACAGGGGGCAACACCGGGGAGCTGTTTTTT. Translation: CASSSTGGNTGELFF.

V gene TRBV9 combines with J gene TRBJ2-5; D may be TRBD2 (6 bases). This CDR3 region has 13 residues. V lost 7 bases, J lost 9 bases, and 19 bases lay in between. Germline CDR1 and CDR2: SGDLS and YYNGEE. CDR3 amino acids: CASSARGNRAQYF. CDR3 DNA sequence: TGTGCCAGCTCCGCGCGGGGAAACCGGGCCCAGTACTTC. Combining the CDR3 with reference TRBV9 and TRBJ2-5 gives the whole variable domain DSGVTQTPKHLITATGQRVTLRCSPRSGDLSVYWYQQSLDQGLQFLIQYYNGEERAKGNILERFSAQQFPDLHSELNLSSLELGDSALYFCASSARGNRAQYFGPGTRLLVL.

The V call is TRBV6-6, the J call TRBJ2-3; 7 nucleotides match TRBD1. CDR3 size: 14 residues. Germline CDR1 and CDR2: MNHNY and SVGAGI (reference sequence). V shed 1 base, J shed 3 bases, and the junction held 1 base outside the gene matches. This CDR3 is CASSYWDRTDTQYF. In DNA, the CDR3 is TGTGCCAGCAGTTACTGGGACAGAACAGATACGCAGTATTTT.

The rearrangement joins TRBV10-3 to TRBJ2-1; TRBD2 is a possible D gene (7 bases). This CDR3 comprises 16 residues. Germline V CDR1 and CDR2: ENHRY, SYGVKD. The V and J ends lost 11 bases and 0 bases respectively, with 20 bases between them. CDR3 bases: TGTGCCGCCCGAGTGGGGGGGGCGAGCTCCTACAATGAGCAGTTCTTC. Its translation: CAARVGGASSYNEQFF.

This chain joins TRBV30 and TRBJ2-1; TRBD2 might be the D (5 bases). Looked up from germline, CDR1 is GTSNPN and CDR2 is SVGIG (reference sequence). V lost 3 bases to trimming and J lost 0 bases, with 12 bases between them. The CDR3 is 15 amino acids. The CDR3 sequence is CAWRETGNSYNEQFF. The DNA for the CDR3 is TGTGCCTGGAGAGAGACCGGGAACTCCTACAATGAGCAGTTCTTC.

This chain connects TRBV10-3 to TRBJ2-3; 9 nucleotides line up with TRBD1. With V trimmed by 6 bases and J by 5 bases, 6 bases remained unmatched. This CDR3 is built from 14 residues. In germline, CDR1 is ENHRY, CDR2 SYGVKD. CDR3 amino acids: CAISYDRGGDTQYF. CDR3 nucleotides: TGTGCCATCAGCTATGACAGGGGGGGAGATACGCAGTATTTT.

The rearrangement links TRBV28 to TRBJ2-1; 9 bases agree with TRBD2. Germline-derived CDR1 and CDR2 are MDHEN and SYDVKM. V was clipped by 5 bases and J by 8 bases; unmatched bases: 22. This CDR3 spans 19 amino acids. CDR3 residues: CASSPQTGHPGTSLDEQFF. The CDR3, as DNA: TGTGCCAGCAGTCCACAGACAGGCCATCCCGGGACTAGCCTCGATGAGCAGTTCTTC.

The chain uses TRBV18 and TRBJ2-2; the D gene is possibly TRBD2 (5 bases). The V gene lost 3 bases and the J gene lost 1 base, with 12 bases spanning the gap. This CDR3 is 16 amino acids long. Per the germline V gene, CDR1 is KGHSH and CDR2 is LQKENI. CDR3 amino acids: CASSPDWVKNTGELFF. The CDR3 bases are TGTGCCAGCTCACCGGACTGGGTAAAGAACACCGGGGAGCTGTTTTTT.

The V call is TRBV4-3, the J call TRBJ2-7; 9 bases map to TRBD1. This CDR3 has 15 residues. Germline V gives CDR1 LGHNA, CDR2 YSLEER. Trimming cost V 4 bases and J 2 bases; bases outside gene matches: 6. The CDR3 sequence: CASSRYRDRAYEQYF. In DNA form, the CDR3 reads TGCGCCAGCAGCCGATACCGGGACAGGGCCTACGAGCAGTACTTC.

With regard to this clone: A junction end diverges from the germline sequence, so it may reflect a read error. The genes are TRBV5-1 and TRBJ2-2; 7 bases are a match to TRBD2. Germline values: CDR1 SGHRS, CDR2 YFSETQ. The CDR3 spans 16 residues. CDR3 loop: CASRLASGSNTGELFF. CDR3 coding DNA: TGCGCCAGCAGGTTGGCTAGCGGATCGAACACCGGGGAGCTGTTTTTT.

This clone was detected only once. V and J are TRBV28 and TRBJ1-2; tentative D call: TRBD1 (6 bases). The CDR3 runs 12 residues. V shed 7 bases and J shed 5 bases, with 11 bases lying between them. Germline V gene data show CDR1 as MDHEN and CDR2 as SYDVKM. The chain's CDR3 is CASTKQGYGYTF. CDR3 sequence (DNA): TGTGCCAGCACCAAGCAGGGGTATGGCTACACCTTC.

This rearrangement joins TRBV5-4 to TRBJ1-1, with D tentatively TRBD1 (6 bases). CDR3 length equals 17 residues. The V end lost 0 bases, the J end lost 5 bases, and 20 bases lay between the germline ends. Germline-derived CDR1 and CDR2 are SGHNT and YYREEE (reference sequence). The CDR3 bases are TGTGCCAGCAGCTTGGAAGGCTTAGGTGGAAGGGGGACTGAAGCTTTCTTT. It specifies CASSLEGLGGRGTEAFF.

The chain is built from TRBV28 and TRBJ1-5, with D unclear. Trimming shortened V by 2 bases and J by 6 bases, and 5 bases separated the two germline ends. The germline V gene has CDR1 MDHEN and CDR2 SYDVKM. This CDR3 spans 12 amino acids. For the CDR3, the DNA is TGTGCCAGCAGTTTAAATAGTCAGCCCCAGCATTTT. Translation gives CASSLNSQPQHF.